This entry lists 31 T cell receptor beta chains sequenced from one sample in a study of tissue T cells after allogeneic stem cell transplantation. The method was immunoSEQ multiplex PCR; TCRdb's version includes in-frame clones alone and lacks a portion of them. The sample lists some 3,200 clones; around 43% were seen once. As for time point: mouse harvest day 14 after allogeneic transplant. The graft held 10^6 splenic CD5+ T cells and 10^7 T-cell-depleted bone marrow cells. Sequencing was done on a sample of gut tissue. The receptors were gathered from a female BALB/c mouse given C57BL/6 T cells with graft-versus-host disease after an allogeneic hematopoietic cell transplant.

About this clone: Mouse names are used for the genes. The CDR3 end lies 1 residue beyond the end of the read and is filled in from the germline J gene. The V call is TRBV29, the J call TRBJ2-3; 7 nucleotides align to TRBD1. Germline V gene sequence: CDR1 MSHET, CDR2 SYDVDS. The CDR3 totals 14 residues. V dropped 5 bases and J dropped 3; count of bases not matched to a gene: 5. The CDR3 sequence is CASSTQGWAETLYF. The sequenced part of the CDR3 DNA is TGTGCTAGCAGTACACAGGGGTGGGCAGAAACGCTGTAT. Complete variable domain (other parts from reference TRBV29 and TRBJ2-3): DMKVTQMPRYLIKRMGENVLLECGQDMSHETMYWYRQDPGLGLQLIYISYDVDSNSEGDIPKGYRVSRKKREHFSLILDSAKTNQTSVYFCASSTQGWAETLYFGSGTRLTVL.

Concerning this clone: The listed genes are named as in mouse. The read ends 1 residue early relative to the CDR3; the germline J gene fills the gap. The J gene is TRBJ2-4, the V gene TRBV3; 9 bases align to TRBD2. CDR1 is SNHLY, CDR2 FYNGKV, per germline (reference sequence). Trimming took 4 bases from V and 4 from J; bases not matched to a gene: 3. CDR3 length: 14 residues. Incomplete CDR3 DNA: TGTGCCAGCAGCTCGACTGGGGGAAAAAACACCTTGTAC. Translating gives CASSSTGGKNTLY. The whole CDR3 protein reads CASSSTGGKNTLYF.

Note on this clone: Gene names are mouse gene names. Read sequence stops 1 residue before the CDR3 end, and the germline J gene provides the missing end. The V call is TRBV3, the J call TRBJ1-2; 7 nucleotides align to TRBD1. Losses at the gene ends were 5 bases for V and 5 bases for J; bases not matched to a gene: 8. This CDR3 spans 14 amino acids. The germline V gene encodes CDR1 SNHLY and CDR2 FYNGKV (reference sequence). The sequenced part of the CDR3 DNA is TGTGCCAGCAGCACGACAGGGAGGAGGTCCGACTACACC. It specifies CASSTTGRRSDYT. The complete CDR3 protein is CASSTTGRRSDYTF.

To note about this clone: Germline and genes here are mouse. The read ends 1 residue before the CDR3 terminus; that terminus is restored from the germline J gene. The rearrangement joins TRBV26 to TRBJ2-5; D remains ambiguous. The CDR3 spans 14 residues. Deletions cut 4 bases from V and 0 bases from J, with 8 bases between. Germline V CDR1 and CDR2: KGHPV, FQNQEV (reference sequence). The CDR3: CASSPTVNQDTQYF. The DNA read from the CDR3 is TGTGCCAGCAGTCCAACAGTTAACCAAGACACCCAGTAC.

The sample holds a few counts of this clone. Genes and germline come from the mouse. With the read ending 1 residue before the CDR3 end, the germline J gene is used to fill in that end. The V gene is TRBV3, the J gene TRBJ1-2; 7 nucleotides line up with TRBD1. V shed 4 bases, J shed 0 bases, and the junction held 5 bases outside the gene matches. Germline V gene data show CDR1 as SNHLY and CDR2 as FYNGKV (reference sequence). The CDR3 loop spans 15 amino acids. The CDR3: CASSSTGVANSDYTF. The DNA read from the CDR3 is TGTGCCAGCAGCTCCACAGGGGTTGCAAACTCCGACTACACC.

This clone was seen more than once but under ten times. Gene names are the mouse ones. CDR3 DNA (partial): TGTGCCAGCAGCGAAATTTCTGGAAATACGCTCTAT. The encoded protein is CASSEISGNTLY. In full, the CDR3 is CASSEISGNTLYF. V usage is TRBV3 and J usage is TRBJ1-3; no clear D. The read falls 1 residue short of the CDR3 end, and the missing part is taken from the germline J gene. The V gene lost 5 bases and the J gene lost 0 bases, with 5 bases spanning the gap. The CDR3 sequence is 13 residues long. Germline CDR1 SNHLY, CDR2 FYNGKV (reference sequence).

For this clone: Gene labels here are mouse ones. The CDR3 extends 1 residue past the end of the read, so its final part is completed from the germline J gene. The rearrangement uses TRBV20 and TRBJ2-2, with TRBD2 matching over 7 bases. CDR1 GFQATS and CDR2 STVNSAI come from the germline V gene. Unmatched junction bases numbered 7, after V lost 6 bases and J lost 0 bases. CDR3 length equals 15 residues. CDR3 sequence reads: CGAALGVANTGQLYF. CDR3 DNA (partial): TGTGGTGCAGCTCTGGGGGTTGCAAACACCGGGCAGCTCTAC.

This clone was counted a few times. Any gene name here is a mouse gene name. The read comes to an end 1 residue before the CDR3 does, leaving the germline J gene to fill in the end. The genes are TRBV13-1 and TRBJ2-7; TRBD2 agrees at 9 bases. V lost 1 base and J lost 7; bases outside the gene matches: 6. The CDR3 has 14 residues. CDR1 and CDR2 (germline): NSHNY, SYGAGN. The CDR3 sequence: CASSDNWGDGEQYF. CDR3 bases read: TGTGCCAGCAGTGATAACTGGGGGGACGGGGAACAGTAC.

Points on this clone: Gene names denote mouse genes. The CDR3 end lies 1 residue beyond the end of the read and is filled in from the germline J gene. The chain carries TRBV26 and TRBJ2-4; D tentatively reads TRBD1 or TRBD2 (5 bases each). The germline V and J ends were trimmed by 4 bases and 3 bases, with 8 bases remaining between them. Germline loops: CDR1 KGHPV, CDR2 FQNQEV (reference sequence). CDR3 length equals 13 residues. This CDR3 is CASSQRGQNTLYF. The covered CDR3 bases are TGTGCCAGCAGTCAGCGGGGGCAAAACACCTTGTAC. Full variable domain (rest looked up from reference TRBV26 and TRBJ2-4): NSKVIQTPRYLVKGQGQKAKMRCIPEKGHPVVFWYQQNKNNEFKFLINFQNQEVLQQIDMTEKRFSAECPSNSPCSLEIQSSEAGDSALYLCASSQRGQNTLYFGAGTRLSVL.

In regard to this clone: Each gene name is a mouse one. The CDR3 is cut off 1 residue early in the read; its end comes from the germline J gene. This chain uses TRBV26 with TRBJ2-4; 9 bases fit TRBD1. V lost 6 bases, J lost 0 bases, and 1 base stayed unmatched. The CDR3 contains 14 residues. Germline values: CDR1 KGHPV, CDR2 FQNQEV (reference sequence). The CDR3: CASSGQGSQNTLYF. The sequenced part of the CDR3 DNA is TGTGCCAGCAGCGGACAGGGGAGTCAAAACACCTTGTAC.

Concerning this clone: Gene names are the mouse ones. The CDR3 is cut off 1 residue early in the read; its end comes from the germline J gene. The genes are TRBV31 and TRBJ2-1; the match to TRBD1 covers 9 bases. CDR1 and CDR2 from the germline V gene are GKSSPN and SITVG. The CDR3 contains 14 residues. The trim removed 0 bases at V and 6 bases at J, leaving 3 bases unmatched. CDR3 in amino acids: CAWSLGQGGAEQFF. Incomplete CDR3 DNA: TGTGCCTGGAGTCTGGGACAGGGAGGTGCTGAGCAGTTC.

Regarding this clone: The genes are named according to mouse. CDR3 sequence reads: CASADTFSNERLFF. CDR3 DNA (partial): TGTGCCAGCGCCGACACCTTTTCCAACGAAAGATTATTT. V gene TRBV26 combines with J gene TRBJ1-4; the D is unclear. The read gets to within 1 residue of the CDR3 end, and the germline J gene fills in the rest. The germline CDR1 and CDR2 sequences are KGHPV and FQNQEV (reference sequence). This CDR3 is built from 14 residues. The V and J ends lost 8 bases and 0 bases respectively, with 10 bases between them.

As to this clone: Gene names are the mouse ones. The CDR3 end falls 1 residue outside the read, so it is completed with the germline J gene. V gene TRBV5 combines with J gene TRBJ2-3; 10 bases match TRBD2. Losses at the gene ends were 3 bases for V and 0 bases for J; bases not matched to a gene: 3. The CDR3 has 16 residues. The germline V gene has CDR1 LGHNA and CDR2 YNLKQL (reference sequence). CDR3 DNA (partial): TGTGCCAGCAGCCAGCTGGGGGGGCTTAGTGCAGAAACGCTGTAT. Translated: CASSQLGGLSAETLY. The CDR3 in full is CASSQLGGLSAETLYF.

This clone rates as medium-sized (0.01 to 0.1%). Genes and germline come from the mouse. The DNA ends 1 residue before the CDR3 does, and the rest of the CDR3 is filled in from the germline J gene. The V and J genes are TRBV3 and TRBJ2-2; D may be TRBD1 or TRBD2 (6 bases each). CDR1 is SNHLY and CDR2 is FYNGKV in the germline V gene (reference sequence). The V gene lost 3 bases and the J gene lost 4 bases, with 6 bases spanning the gap. There are 13 residues in the CDR3. The CDR3 reads CASSLGATGQLYF. The sequenced part of the CDR3 DNA is TGTGCCAGCAGCTTGGGGGCCACCGGGCAGCTCTAC.

With regard to this clone: Mouse germline and gene names are used. The read terminates 1 residue ahead of where the CDR3 ends, so the germline J gene completes it. The gene calls are TRBV29 and TRBJ1-3; D call uncertain. The V gene's germline CDR1 is MSHET and CDR2 SYDVDS. The CDR3 totals 16 residues. V was cut by 3 bases and J by 0 bases, with 12 bases left in between. The covered CDR3 bases are TGTGCTAGCAGTTTTATGCCCGGGAATTCTGGAAATACGCTCTAT. This translates into CASSFMPGNSGNTLY. The whole CDR3 region reads CASSFMPGNSGNTLYF.

On this clone itself: Here the gene names and germline are mouse. The sequence runs out 1 residue before the end of the CDR3; the remainder is reconstructed from the germline J gene. V gene TRBV12-1 combines with J gene TRBJ2-7; D gene unclear. The CDR3 totals 13 residues. The germline V and J ends were trimmed by 0 bases and 4 bases, with 9 bases remaining between them. Germline V gives CDR1 SGHSN, CDR2 HYEKVE. The DNA read from the CDR3 is TGTGCCAGCTCTCTCGACCAGTTATATGAACAGTAC. It encodes CASSLDQLYEQY. The CDR3 reads in full as CASSLDQLYEQYF.

The table lists this clone with a few counts. Mouse gene names and germline throughout. The DNA read from the CDR3 is TGTGCCAGCAGTCCCCCTATGGGGGGGCGAGAACAGTAC. Translation gives CASSPPMGGREQY. The entire CDR3 protein reads CASSPPMGGREQYF. This sequence joins TRBV26 and TRBJ2-7; 9 positions agree with TRBD2. The read stops 1 residue short of the end of the CDR3; the missing end is completed from the germline J gene. The trim removed 4 bases at V and 7 bases at J, leaving 8 bases unmatched. The CDR3 contains 14 residues. The V gene's germline CDR1 is KGHPV and CDR2 FQNQEV (reference sequence).

A word on this clone: The germline and genes are mouse ones. With the read ending 1 residue before the CDR3 end, the germline J gene is used to fill in that end. This chain connects TRBV31 to TRBJ1-2, with a possible D match to TRBD1 (6 bases). This CDR3 has 13 amino acids. Looked up from germline, CDR1 is GKSSPN and CDR2 is SITVG. Trimming took 0 bases from V and 6 from J, leaving 11 bases between them. The CDR3 is CAWSLKGGPDYTF. Partial CDR3 DNA: TGTGCCTGGAGTCTAAAGGGGGGCCCCGACTACACC. The whole variable domain, filled in from reference TRBV31 and TRBJ1-2, reads AQTIHQWPVAEIKAVGSPLSLGCTIKGKSSPNLYWYWQATGGTLQQLFYSITVGQVESVVQLNLSASRPKDDQFILSTEKLLLSHSGFYLCAWSLKGGPDYTFGSGTRLLVI.

This clone has just a few counts. These gene names are mouse names. The read falls 1 residue short of the CDR3 end, and the missing part is taken from the germline J gene. V and J are TRBV16 and TRBJ2-7; the match to TRBD1 covers 8 bases. Per the germline V gene, CDR1 is SGHSA and CDR2 is FRNQAP. J lost 6 bases, V lost 3 bases, and 7 bases had no gene match. The CDR3 covers 14 residues. The CDR3 is CASSFQGARVEQYF. The part of the CDR3 DNA that was read is TGTGCAAGCAGCTTTCAGGGGGCGAGGGTTGAACAGTAC.

Comments on this clone: These gene names are mouse names. The CDR3 end is not reached by the read, which stops 1 residue before it; the germline J gene fills it in. J is TRBJ2-1 and V is TRBV5; 13 bases match TRBD2. The V gene end was trimmed by 4 bases and the J gene end by 6 bases; junction bases not matched to a gene: 3. Germline-derived CDR1 and CDR2 are LGHNA and YNLKQL (reference sequence). The CDR3 length is 15 residues. CDR3 region: CASSPGLGGPAEQFF. The sequenced part of the CDR3 DNA is TGTGCCAGCAGCCCCGGACTGGGGGGGCCTGCTGAGCAGTTC.

Notes on this clone: These gene names are mouse names. The CDR3 end is not reached by the read, which stops 1 residue before it; the germline J gene fills it in. The chain uses TRBV26 and TRBJ1-6; a possible D gene is TRBD1 (5 bases). TRBJ1-6 is reported as an ORF; its role is uncertain. The V and J ends lost 5 bases and 8 bases respectively, with 10 bases between them. Germline V gene lookup returns CDR1 KGHPV and CDR2 FQNQEV (reference sequence). This CDR3 comprises 13 residues. CDR3: CASSSRDDSPLYF. The sequenced CDR3 bases are TGTGCCAGCAGTTCCAGGGATGATTCGCCCCTCTAC.

With respect to this clone: These gene names are mouse names. The CDR3 extends 1 residue past the end of the read, so its final part is completed from the germline J gene. The chain is built from TRBV26 and TRBJ2-2; 11 positions agree with TRBD2. The CDR3 loop spans 15 amino acids. From germline, CDR1 is KGHPV and CDR2 FQNQEV (reference sequence). Trimming at V came to 4 bases and at J to 4 bases, leaving 2 bases not matched to a gene. The covered CDR3 bases are TGTGCCAGCAGTCCACTGGGGGGGCGCACCGGGCAGCTCTAC. Residues: CASSPLGGRTGQLY. The full CDR3 sequence reads CASSPLGGRTGQLYF.

Details on this clone: Genes and germline come from the mouse. The read comes to an end 1 residue before the CDR3 does, leaving the germline J gene to fill in the end. The V and J genes are TRBV26 and TRBJ1-1, with D possibly TRBD1 on 5 matching bases. V was pared by 5 bases and J by 7 bases, with 8 bases between. The germline V gene has CDR1 KGHPV and CDR2 FQNQEV (reference sequence). The CDR3 length is 11 residues. The CDR3 spells CASSNGGEVFF. Incomplete CDR3 DNA: TGTGCCAGCAGTAATGGGGGAGAAGTCTTC. Full variable domain (outside the CDR3, taken from reference TRBV26 and TRBJ1-1): NSKVIQTPRYLVKGQGQKAKMRCIPEKGHPVVFWYQQNKNNEFKFLINFQNQEVLQQIDMTEKRFSAECPSNSPCSLEIQSSEAGDSALYLCASSNGGEVFFGKGTRLTVV.

This clone was counted a few times. Gene names and germline match the mouse. Read coverage stops 1 residue before the CDR3 terminus; the germline J gene supplies the remainder. V is TRBV23 and J is TRBJ2-2; the table's D call of TRBD1 was not tested on the DNA. The CDR3 consists of 14 residues. Looked up from germline, CDR1 is KGHTA and CDR2 is FQNQQP. CDR3 DNA (partial): TGCTCCAGCAGTGGGACAGCAAACACCGGGCAGCTCTAC. This codes for CSSSGTANTGQLY. The complete CDR3 sequence is CSSSGTANTGQLYF. The whole variable domain, filled in from reference TRBV23 and TRBJ2-2, reads DAAVTQKPRYLIKMKGQEAEMKCIPEKGHTAVFWYQQKQSKELKFLIYFQNQQPLDQIDMVKERFSAVCPSSSLCSLGIRTCEAEDSALYLCSSSGTANTGQLYFGEGSKLTVL.

Comments on this clone: Mouse names are used for the genes. The CDR3 goes on 1 residue after the read ends, and that part is filled in from the germline J gene. The rearrangement links TRBV23 to TRBJ2-4. Germline CDR1 and CDR2: KGHTA and FQNQQP. This CDR3 has 14 residues. Partial CDR3 DNA: TGCTCCAGCAGTCAATCAGCTAGTCAAAACACCTTGTAC. Translating gives CSSSQSASQNTLY. The whole CDR3 region reads CSSSQSASQNTLYF.

This clone was counted only a few times. The genes are named according to mouse. The CDR3 goes on 1 residue after the read ends, and that part is filled in from the germline J gene. J is TRBJ1-3 and V is TRBV13-1; 7 nucleotides line up with TRBD1. Looked up from germline, CDR1 is NSHNY and CDR2 is SYGAGN. J gave up 0 bases and V 8 bases, and 8 bases lay outside the gene matches. The CDR3 length is 15 residues. The sequenced CDR3 bases are TGTGCCAGTACACAGGGGTCGAATTCTGGAAATACGCTCTAT. Protein: CASTQGSNSGNTLY. In full, the CDR3 is CASTQGSNSGNTLYF.

Remarks on this clone: Mouse names are used for the genes. With the read ending 1 residue before the CDR3 end, the germline J gene is used to fill in that end. The V and J genes are TRBV19 and TRBJ2-1, with D possibly TRBD2 on 6 matching bases. CDR3 size: 13 residues. V was shortened by 2 bases and J by 5 bases, with 8 bases between the two germline ends. Germline V gene sequence: CDR1 FNHDT, CDR2 SITEND (reference sequence). The CDR3 bases that were read are TGTGCCAGCAGTATGTCTGGGGATGCTGAGCAGTTC. Its translation: CASSMSGDAEQF. The whole CDR3 sequence reads CASSMSGDAEQFF.

As regards this clone: Gene names are the mouse ones. Read data end 1 residue before the CDR3 end; the end is taken from the germline J gene. The rearrangement joins TRBV19 to TRBJ1-5; tentatively, D is TRBD1 (5 bases). The CDR3 is 14 amino acids. V lost 2 bases to trimming and J lost 6 bases, with 12 bases between them. Germline values: CDR1 FNHDT, CDR2 SITEND (reference sequence). CDR3: CASSISRQIQAPLF. CDR3 DNA, as far as it was read: TGTGCCAGCAGTATCTCTCGACAGATCCAGGCTCCGCTT.

Comments on this clone: Here the gene names and germline are mouse. The sequence runs out 1 residue before the end of the CDR3; the remainder is reconstructed from the germline J gene. V is TRBV24 and J is TRBJ1-3; 7 bases are shared with TRBD1. Per germline, CDR1 KGHTA and CDR2 FRNEEI. The CDR3 runs to 16 residues. The V segment lost 2 bases and the J segment 0 bases; nucleotides outside the gene matches: 4. The CDR3 protein is CASSLQGGISGNTLYF. Partial CDR3 DNA: TGTGCCAGCAGTCTGCAGGGGGGGATTTCTGGAAATACGCTCTAT.

This clone is categorized as hyperexpanded. The gene names given are mouse names. The observed sequence ends 1 residue before the CDR3 terminus, with the missing tail filled in from the germline J gene. The V gene is TRBV29, the J gene TRBJ1-4; tentatively, D is TRBD1 (6 bases). CDR1 is MSHET and CDR2 is SYDVDS in the germline V gene. The CDR3 covers 14 residues. V gave up 2 bases and J gave up 4 bases, with 8 bases separating them. The CDR3 sequence is CASSLPGDNERLFF. The CDR3 DNA, read in part, is TGTGCTAGCAGTTTACCAGGGGACAACGAAAGATTATTT.

A remark on this clone: Any gene name here is a mouse gene name. The read falls 1 residue short of the CDR3 end, and the missing part is taken from the germline J gene. V usage is TRBV24 and J usage is TRBJ2-1; D call uncertain. V was trimmed by 3 bases and J by 6 bases, leaving 6 bases between them. The CDR3 is 12 amino acids. Germline V gene sequence: CDR1 KGHTA, CDR2 FRNEEI. The CDR3 reads CASSLNSAEQFF. The DNA read from the CDR3 is TGTGCCAGCAGTCTAAACAGTGCTGAGCAGTTC.